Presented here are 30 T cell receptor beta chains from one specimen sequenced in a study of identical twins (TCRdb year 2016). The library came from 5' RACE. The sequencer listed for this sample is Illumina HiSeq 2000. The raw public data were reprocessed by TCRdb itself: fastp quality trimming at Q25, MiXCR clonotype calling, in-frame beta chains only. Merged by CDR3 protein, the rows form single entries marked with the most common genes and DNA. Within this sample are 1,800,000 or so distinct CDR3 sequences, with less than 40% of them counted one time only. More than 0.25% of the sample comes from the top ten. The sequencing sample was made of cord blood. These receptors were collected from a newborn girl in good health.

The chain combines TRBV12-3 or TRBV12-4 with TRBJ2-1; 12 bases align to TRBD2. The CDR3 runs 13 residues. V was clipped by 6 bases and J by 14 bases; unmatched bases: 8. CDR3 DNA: TGTGCCAGCAGGACTAGCGGGAGCCCCAATGAGTTCTTC. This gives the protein CASRTSGSPNEFF.

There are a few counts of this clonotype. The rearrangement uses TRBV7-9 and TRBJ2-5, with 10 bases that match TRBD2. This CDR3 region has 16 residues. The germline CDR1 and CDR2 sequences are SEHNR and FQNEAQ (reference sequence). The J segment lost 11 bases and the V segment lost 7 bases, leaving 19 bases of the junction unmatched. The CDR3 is CASIKPSGRAIHEQYF. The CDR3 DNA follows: TGTGCCAGCATCAAGCCCAGCGGGAGGGCTATCCATGAGCAGTACTTC.

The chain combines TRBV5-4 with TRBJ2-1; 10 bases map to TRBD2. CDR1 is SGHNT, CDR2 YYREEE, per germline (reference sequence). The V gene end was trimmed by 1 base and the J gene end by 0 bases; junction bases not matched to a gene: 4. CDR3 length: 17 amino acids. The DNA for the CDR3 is TGTGCCAGCAGCTTGAGCAGCGGGGGGGCCTCCTACAATGAGCAGTTCTTC. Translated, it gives CASSLSSGGASYNEQFF.

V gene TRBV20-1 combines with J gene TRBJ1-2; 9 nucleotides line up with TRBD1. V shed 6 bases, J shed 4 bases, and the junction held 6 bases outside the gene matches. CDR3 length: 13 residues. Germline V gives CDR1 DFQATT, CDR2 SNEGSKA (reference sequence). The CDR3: CSAAGTGFYGYTF. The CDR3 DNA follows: TGCAGTGCCGCCGGGACAGGGTTCTATGGCTACACCTTC.

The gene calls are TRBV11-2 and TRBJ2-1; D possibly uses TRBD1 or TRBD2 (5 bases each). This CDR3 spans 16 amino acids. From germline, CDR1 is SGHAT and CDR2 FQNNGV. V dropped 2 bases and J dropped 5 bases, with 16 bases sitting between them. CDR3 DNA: TGTGCCAGCAGCTTAAGGAGAACTAGGGGCGACAATGAGCAGTTCTTC. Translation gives CASSLRRTRGDNEQFF. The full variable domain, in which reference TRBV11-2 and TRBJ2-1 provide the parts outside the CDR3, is EAGVAQSPRYKIIEKRQSVAFWCNPISGHATLYWYQQILGQGPKLLIQFQNNGVVDDSQLPKDRFSAERLKGVDSTLKIQPAKLEDSAVYLCASSLRRTRGDNEQFFGPGTRLTVL.

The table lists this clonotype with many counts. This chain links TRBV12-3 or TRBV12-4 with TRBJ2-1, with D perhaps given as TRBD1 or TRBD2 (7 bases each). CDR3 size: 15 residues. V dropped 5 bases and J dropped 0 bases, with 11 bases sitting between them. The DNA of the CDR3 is TGTGCCAGCAGTCCCAGGGGGGGCTCCTACAATGAGCAGTTCTTC. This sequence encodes CASSPRGGSYNEQFF.

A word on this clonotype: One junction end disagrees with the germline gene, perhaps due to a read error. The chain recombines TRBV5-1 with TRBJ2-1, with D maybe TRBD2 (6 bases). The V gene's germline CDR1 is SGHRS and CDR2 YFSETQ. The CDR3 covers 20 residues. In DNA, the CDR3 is TGCGCCAGCAGCTTCATCGAGCTTCCCTCTAGCGTTCCACAATACAATGAGCGGTTCTTC. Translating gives CASSFIELPSSVPQYNERFF. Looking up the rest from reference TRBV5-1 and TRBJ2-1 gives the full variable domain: KAGVTQTPRYLIKTRGQQVTLSCSPISGHRSVSWYQQTPGQGLQFLFEYFSETQRNKGNFPGRFSGRQFSNSRSEMNVSTLELGDSALYLCASSFIELPSSVPQYNERFFGPGTRLTVL.

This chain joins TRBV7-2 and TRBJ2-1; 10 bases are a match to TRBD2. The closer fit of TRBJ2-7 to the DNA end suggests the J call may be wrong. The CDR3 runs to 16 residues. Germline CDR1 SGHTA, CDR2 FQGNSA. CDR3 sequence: CASSLTGTSVYNEQYF. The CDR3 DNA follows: TGTGCCAGCAGCTTAACCGGGACTAGCGTCTACAATGAGCAGTACTTC.

The CDR3 is CATSGQGPSYEQYF. DNA for the CDR3: TGTGCCACCTCAGGACAGGGCCCCTCCTACGAGCAGTACTTC. The chain is built from TRBV25-1 and TRBJ2-7; 8 bases are a match to TRBD1. CDR1 and CDR2 (germline): MGHDK, SYGVNS. V gave up 10 bases and J gave up 0 bases; unmatched junction bases: 8. This CDR3 has 14 residues.

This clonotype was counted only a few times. CDR3 sequence reads: CASADGLAGDNEQFF. In DNA, the CDR3 is TGCGCCAGCGCCGACGGACTAGCGGGAGACAATGAGCAGTTCTTC. The chain has TRBV5-1 and TRBJ2-1; 13 bases are shared with TRBD2. The V gene's germline CDR1 is SGHRS and CDR2 YFSETQ. With V trimmed by 7 bases and J by 5 bases, 6 bases remained unmatched. There are 15 residues in the CDR3.

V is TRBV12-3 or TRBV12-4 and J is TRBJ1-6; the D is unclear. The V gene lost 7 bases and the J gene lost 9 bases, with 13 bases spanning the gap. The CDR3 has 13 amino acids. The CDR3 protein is CASIPGSGSPLHF. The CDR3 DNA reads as TGTGCCAGCATTCCCGGATCGGGTTCACCCCTCCACTTT.

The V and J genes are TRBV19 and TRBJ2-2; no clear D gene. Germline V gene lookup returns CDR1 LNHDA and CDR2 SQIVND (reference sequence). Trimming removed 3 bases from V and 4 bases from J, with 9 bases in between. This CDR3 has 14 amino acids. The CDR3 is CASSIKWGTGELFF. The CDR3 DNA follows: TGTGCCAGTAGTATCAAATGGGGCACCGGGGAGCTGTTTTTT.

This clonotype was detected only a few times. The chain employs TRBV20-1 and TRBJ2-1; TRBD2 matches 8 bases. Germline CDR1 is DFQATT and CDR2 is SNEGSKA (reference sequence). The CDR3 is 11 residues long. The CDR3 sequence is CRGTSRNEQFF. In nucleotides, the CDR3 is TGCAGGGGGACTAGTAGGAATGAGCAGTTCTTC.

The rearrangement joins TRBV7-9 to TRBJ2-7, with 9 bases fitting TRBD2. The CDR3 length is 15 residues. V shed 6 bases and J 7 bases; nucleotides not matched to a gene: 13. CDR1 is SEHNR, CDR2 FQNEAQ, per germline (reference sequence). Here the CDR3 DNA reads TGTGCCAGCAGTGTACAGCGGGGGGCTCCCAATGAGCAGTACTTC. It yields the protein CASSVQRGAPNEQYF.

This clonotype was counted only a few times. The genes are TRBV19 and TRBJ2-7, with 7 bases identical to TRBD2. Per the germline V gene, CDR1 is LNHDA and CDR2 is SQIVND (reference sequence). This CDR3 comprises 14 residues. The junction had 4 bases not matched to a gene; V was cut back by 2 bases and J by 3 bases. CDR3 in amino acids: CASSIFGGDYEQYF. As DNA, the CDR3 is TGTGCCAGTAGTATATTTGGGGGGGACTACGAGCAGTACTTC.

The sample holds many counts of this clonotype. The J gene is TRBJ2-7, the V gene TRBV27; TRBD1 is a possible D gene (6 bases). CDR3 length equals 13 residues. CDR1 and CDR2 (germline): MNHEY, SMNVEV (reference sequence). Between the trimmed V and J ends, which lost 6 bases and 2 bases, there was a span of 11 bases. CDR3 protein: CASSFGTTYEQYF. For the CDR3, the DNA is TGTGCCAGCAGCTTCGGGACAACCTACGAGCAGTACTTC.

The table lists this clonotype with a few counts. CDR3 bases: TGTGCCAGCAGCTTGAATTCGGGGACGGGTCGCACAGATACGCAGTATTTT. Translating gives CASSLNSGTGRTDTQYF. The chain couples TRBV5-4 to TRBJ2-3; either TRBD1 or TRBD2 may fit D (5 bases each). V shed 1 base and J shed 1 base, with 16 bases lying between them. The CDR3 spans 17 residues. Germline V gene data show CDR1 as SGHNT and CDR2 as YYREEE (reference sequence).

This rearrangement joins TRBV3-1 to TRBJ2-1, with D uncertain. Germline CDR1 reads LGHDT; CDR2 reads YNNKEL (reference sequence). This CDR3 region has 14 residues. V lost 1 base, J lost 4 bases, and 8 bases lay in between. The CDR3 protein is CASSQATAYNEQFF. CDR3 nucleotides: TGTGCCAGCAGCCAAGCGACGGCGTACAATGAGCAGTTCTTC.

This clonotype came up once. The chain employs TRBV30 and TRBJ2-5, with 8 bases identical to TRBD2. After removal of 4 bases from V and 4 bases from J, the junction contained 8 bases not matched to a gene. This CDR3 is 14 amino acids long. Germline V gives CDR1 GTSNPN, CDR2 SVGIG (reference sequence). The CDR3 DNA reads TGTGCCTGGATGAGTAGCGGGGTGGGAGAGACCCAGTACTTC. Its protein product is CAWMSSGVGETQYF.

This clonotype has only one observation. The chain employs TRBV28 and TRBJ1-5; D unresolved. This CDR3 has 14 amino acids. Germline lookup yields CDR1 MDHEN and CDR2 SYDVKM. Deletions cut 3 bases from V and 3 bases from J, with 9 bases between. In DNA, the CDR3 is TGTGCCAGCAGTTTTTGGCCAGACAATCAGCCCCAGCATTTT. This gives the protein CASSFWPDNQPQHF.

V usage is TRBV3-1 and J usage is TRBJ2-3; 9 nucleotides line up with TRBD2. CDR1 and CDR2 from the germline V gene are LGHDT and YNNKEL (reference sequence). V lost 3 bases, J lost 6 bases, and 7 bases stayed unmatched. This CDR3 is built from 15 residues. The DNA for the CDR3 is TGTGCCAGCAGCCAGTCAGCGGGGGGCGGGGATACGCAGTATTTT. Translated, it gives CASSQSAGGGDTQYF.

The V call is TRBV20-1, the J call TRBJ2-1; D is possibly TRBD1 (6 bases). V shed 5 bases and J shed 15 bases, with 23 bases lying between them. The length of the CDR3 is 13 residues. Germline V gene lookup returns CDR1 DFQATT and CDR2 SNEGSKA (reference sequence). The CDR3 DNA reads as TGCAGTGCTGCCCCTTTGACAGGCGGACTGGGGTTCTTC. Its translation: CSAAPLTGGLGFF.

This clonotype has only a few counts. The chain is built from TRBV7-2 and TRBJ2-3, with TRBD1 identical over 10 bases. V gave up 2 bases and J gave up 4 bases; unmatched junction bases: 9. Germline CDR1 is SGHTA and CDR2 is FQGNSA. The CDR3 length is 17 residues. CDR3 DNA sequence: TGTGCCAGCAGCTTACCCCGGGACAGGGGTGAAGCAGATACGCAGTATTTT. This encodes CASSLPRDRGEADTQYF.

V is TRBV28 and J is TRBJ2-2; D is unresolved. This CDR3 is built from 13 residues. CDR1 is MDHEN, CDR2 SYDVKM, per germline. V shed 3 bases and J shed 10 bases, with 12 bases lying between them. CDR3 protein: CASSFYGVVELFF. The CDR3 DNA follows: TGTGCCAGCAGTTTTTATGGCGTAGTGGAGCTGTTTTTT.

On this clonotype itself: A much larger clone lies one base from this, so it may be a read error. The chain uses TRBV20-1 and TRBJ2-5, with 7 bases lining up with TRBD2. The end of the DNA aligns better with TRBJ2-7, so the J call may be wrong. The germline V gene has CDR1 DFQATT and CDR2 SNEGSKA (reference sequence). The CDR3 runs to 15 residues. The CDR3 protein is CSARPRAGIWDEQYF. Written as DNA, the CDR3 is TGCAGTGCTAGACCACGAGCGGGGATTTGGGACGAGCAGTACTTC.

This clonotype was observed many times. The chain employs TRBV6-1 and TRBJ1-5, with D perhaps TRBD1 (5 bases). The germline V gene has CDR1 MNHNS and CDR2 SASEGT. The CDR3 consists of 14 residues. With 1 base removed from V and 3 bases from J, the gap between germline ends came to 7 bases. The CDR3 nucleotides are TGTGCCAGCAGTGAAGGACAGTTCAATCAGCCCCAGCATTTT. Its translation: CASSEGQFNQPQHF.

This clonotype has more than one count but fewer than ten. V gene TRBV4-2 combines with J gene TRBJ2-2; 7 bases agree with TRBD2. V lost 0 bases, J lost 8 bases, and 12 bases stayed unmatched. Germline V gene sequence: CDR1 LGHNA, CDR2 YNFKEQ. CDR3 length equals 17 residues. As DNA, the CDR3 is TGTGCCAGCAGCCAAGATCTTCCGGAGCGGGAAATAGGGGAGCTGTTTTTT. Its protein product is CASSQDLPEREIGELFF.

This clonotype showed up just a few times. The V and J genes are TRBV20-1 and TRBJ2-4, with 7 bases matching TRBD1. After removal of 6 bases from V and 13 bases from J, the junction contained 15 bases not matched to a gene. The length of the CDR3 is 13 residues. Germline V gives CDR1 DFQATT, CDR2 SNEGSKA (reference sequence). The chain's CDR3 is CSAQDRQLREQYF. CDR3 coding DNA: TGCAGTGCGCAGGACAGGCAGCTGAGGGAGCAGTACTTC.

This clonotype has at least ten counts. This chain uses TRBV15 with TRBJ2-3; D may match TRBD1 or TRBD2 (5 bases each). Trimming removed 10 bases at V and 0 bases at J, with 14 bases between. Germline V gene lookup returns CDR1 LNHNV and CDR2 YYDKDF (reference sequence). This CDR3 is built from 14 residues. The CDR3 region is CAKTGTPSTDTQYF. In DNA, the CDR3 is TGTGCCAAAACCGGGACCCCTAGCACAGATACGCAGTATTTT.

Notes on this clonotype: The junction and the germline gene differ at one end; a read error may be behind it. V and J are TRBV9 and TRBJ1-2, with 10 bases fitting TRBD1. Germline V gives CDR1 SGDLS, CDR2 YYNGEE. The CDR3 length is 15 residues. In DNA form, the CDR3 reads TGTGTCAGCAGCGCCGGGACAGGGGCCCACTATGGCTACACCTTC. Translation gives CVSSAGTGAHYGYTF.